This T cell receptor (beta chain) derives from a study of blood T cell repertoires in COVID-19. At the level of the study: Samples came from the United States, Italy and Spain, spanning acute and convalescent COVID-19. T cells, B-cell-depleted T cells, or PBMCs supplied cDNA or gDNA.

The authors' processing: Counts of nucleated cells, estimated from reference gene primer amplification, were obtained. Assay used: immunoSEQ multiplex PCR; TCRdb lists only in-frame clones, some missing. That table supplies the V and J calls and clone size; D and trimming were determined from the DNA. The repertoire has 99,000 or so clones, about 89% of them found once; the top ten carry roughly 5%. Germline CDR1 LGHDT, CDR2 YNNKEL (reference sequence). The CDR3 extends over 13 amino acids. V dropped 4 bases and J dropped 7 bases, with 13 bases sitting between them. The rearrangement uses TRBV3-1 (or the pseudogene TRBV3-2) and TRBJ1-2, with TRBD1 as a possible D gene (6 bases). The TCR originated in a human donor in a cohort sampled during active COVID-19. The sample taken for sequencing was peripheral blood. CDR3 coding DNA: TGTGCCAGCAGCCTTCAGGGGAATAGTGGCTACACCTTC. The encoded protein is CASSLQGNSGYTF.